The 20 T cell receptor beta chains reported below all come from one sample, sequenced in a study of blood T cell repertoires in COVID-19. Assay: immunoSEQ multiplex PCR; the TCRdb copy retains only in-frame clones and omits some. The repertoire has under 300,000 clones, around 83% of them found once; the top ten carry about 1.4%. The sequenced sample consisted of peripheral blood. The receptors originated from a woman aged 40-49 years who had recovered from COVID-19.

V usage is TRBV19 and J usage is TRBJ2-2, with 8 positions matching TRBD1. Germline CDR1 and CDR2: LNHDA and SQIVND (reference sequence). The CDR3 contains 16 residues. The V and J ends lost 5 bases and 3 bases, in that order; junction bases with no gene match: 8. The CDR3 nucleotides are TGTGCCAGTAGTGGCAGGGGGCTAGGACACACCGGGGAGCTGTTTTTT. It yields the protein CASSGRGLGHTGELFF.

The rearrangement uses TRBV5-4 and TRBJ2-3; 8 nucleotides agree with TRBD2. CDR1 is SGHNT, CDR2 YYREEE, per germline (reference sequence). V was clipped by 2 bases and J by 12 bases; unmatched bases: 2. CDR3 length equals 11 residues. This chain's CDR3 is CASSLAGDQYF. The CDR3 DNA is TGTGCCAGCAGCTTAGCGGGGGATCAGTATTTT.

V gene TRBV18 combines with J gene TRBJ1-2; D not resolved. CDR1 is KGHSH and CDR2 is LQKENI in the germline V gene. Trimming took off 5 bases at V and 4 bases at J, with 14 bases between the two ends. The CDR3 extends over 14 amino acids. Here the CDR3 reads CASSTRMVGYGYTF. CDR3 nucleotide sequence: TGTGCCAGCTCAACTAGGATGGTAGGCTATGGCTACACCTTC.

The sample holds a few counts of this clone. The chain joins TRBV5-4 to TRBJ2-2, with D perhaps matching TRBD2 (6 bases). The CDR3 is 14 residues long. The germline gives CDR1 SGHNT, CDR2 YYREEE (reference sequence). Trimming pared 4 bases from V and 1 base from J, leaving 8 bases between. This CDR3 reads CASSGTGNTGELFF. The CDR3, as DNA: TGTGCCAGCAGCGGGACTGGGAACACCGGGGAGCTGTTTTTT.

In this sample, this clone turned up a few times. The V gene is TRBV9, the J gene TRBJ1-1, with D possibly matching TRBD1 (5 bases). The CDR3 is 14 amino acids. V lost 4 bases and J 1 base, leaving 11 bases between the germline ends. CDR1 and CDR2 from the germline V gene are SGDLS and YYNGEE. The CDR3 nucleotides read TGTGCCAGCAGCATCCTCGGGGGGAACACTGAAGCTTTCTTT. Amino acid sequence: CASSILGGNTEAFF.

The genes are TRBV28 and TRBJ1-1; weak D call: TRBD1 (5 bases). V lost 8 bases and J lost 1, with 11 bases in between. The CDR3 covers 13 residues. The V gene's germline CDR1 is MDHEN and CDR2 SYDVKM. This CDR3 reads CASQGLTNTEAFF. The CDR3 nucleotides read TGTGCCAGCCAGGGACTGACGAACACTGAAGCTTTCTTT.

The chain is built from TRBV27 and TRBJ2-1; D not certain. In germline, CDR1 is MNHEY, CDR2 SMNVEV (reference sequence). Trimming left V 7 bases short and J 6 bases short, with 16 bases between. CDR3 size: 14 residues. The CDR3 nucleotides are TGTGCCAGCACCCCCTCAGGTACACTCAATGAGCAGTTCTTC. Translation gives CASTPSGTLNEQFF.

The V gene is TRBV9, the J gene TRBJ1-1; the D gene is possibly TRBD1 (5 bases). The CDR3 extends over 15 amino acids. Trimming took off 0 bases at V and 1 base at J, with 10 bases between the two ends. Germline V CDR1 and CDR2: SGDLS, YYNGEE. The CDR3 sequence is CASSVGSRENTEAFF. DNA of the CDR3: TGTGCCAGCAGCGTAGGAAGCAGGGAGAACACTGAAGCTTTCTTT.

V is TRBV14 and J is TRBJ1-1, with D possibly TRBD1 on 6 matching bases. The germline gives CDR1 SGHDN, CDR2 FVKESK. With 4 bases removed from V and 2 bases from J, the gap between germline ends came to 11 bases. This CDR3 contains 14 residues. The CDR3 protein is CASSRRTANTEAFF. CDR3 bases: TGTGCCAGCAGCCGTAGGACAGCTAACACTGAAGCTTTCTTT.

V is TRBV11-3 and J is TRBJ1-2, with 9 bases identical to TRBD1. Germline CDR1 SGHNT, CDR2 YENEEA. With 5 bases clipped from V and 7 bases from J, the junction kept 5 bases outside the gene matches. This CDR3 comprises 13 residues. DNA for the CDR3: TGTGCCAGCAGCCTACAGGGGGCAGGTGGCTACACCTTC. This sequence encodes CASSLQGAGGYTF.

This clone has a handful of counts. This sequence joins TRBV6-2 or TRBV6-3 and TRBJ1-2; perhaps TRBD1 as D (6 bases). Trimming took off 2 bases at V and 5 bases at J, with 15 bases between the two ends. CDR3 size: 15 residues. Germline V lookup: CDR1 MNHEY, CDR2 SVGEGT. The CDR3 region has the DNA TGTGCCAGCAGTTACGATTTTGCAGGGGCATATGGCTACACCTTC. Its protein is CASSYDFAGAYGYTF.

In its sample, this clone was seen once. The chain recombines TRBV10-3 with TRBJ1-2; D uncertain. This CDR3 is 14 amino acids long. Germline V gives CDR1 ENHRY, CDR2 SYGVKD. V lost 0 bases to trimming and J lost 6 bases, with 11 bases between them. The CDR3: CAISESNISDGYTF. The DNA of the CDR3 is TGTGCCATCAGTGAGTCGAACATTTCCGATGGCTACACCTTC.

V is TRBV28 and J is TRBJ2-4, with TRBD2 identical over 13 bases. V shed 6 bases, J shed 2 bases, and the junction held 19 bases outside the gene matches. The CDR3 is 21 residues long. Germline values: CDR1 MDHEN, CDR2 SYDVKM. CDR3 DNA sequence: TGTGCCAGCAGCCCGCCTTCGGGACTAGCGGGGTTTTCGGTAACCAAAAACATTCAGTACTTC. This gives the protein CASSPPSGLAGFSVTKNIQYF.

J is TRBJ1-2 and V is TRBV12-3 or TRBV12-4; a weak D match, TRBD1 (5 bases). With 3 bases removed from V and 7 bases from J, the gap between germline ends came to 12 bases. This CDR3 is built from 13 residues. The DNA for the CDR3 is TGTGCCAGCAGTTTGTTGCAGGGCTCTGGCTACACCTTC. This encodes CASSLLQGSGYTF.

The chain carries TRBV3-1 (or the pseudogene TRBV3-2) and TRBJ2-4; possible D gene TRBD2, 6 bases. Trimming took off 3 bases at V and 3 bases at J, with 15 bases between the two ends. CDR3 length equals 16 residues. From germline, CDR1 is LGHDT and CDR2 YNNKEL (reference sequence). The CDR3 reads CASSHSGPVVKNIQYF. The CDR3 bases are TGTGCCAGCAGCCATAGCGGCCCGGTGGTCAAAAACATTCAGTACTTC.

The chain couples TRBV9 to TRBJ1-1; D gene unclear. Trimming removed 2 bases from V and 1 base from J, with 9 bases in between. CDR1 is SGDLS and CDR2 is YYNGEE in the germline V gene. There are 14 residues in the CDR3. The CDR3: CASSVSTGNTEAFF. The CDR3 DNA follows: TGTGCCAGCAGCGTCAGCACGGGGAACACTGAAGCTTTCTTT.

The V gene is TRBV7-8, the J gene TRBJ1-2; 7 nucleotides agree with TRBD1. V lost 7 bases and J lost 7; bases outside the gene matches: 12. In germline, CDR1 is SGHVS, CDR2 FQNEAQ. The CDR3 runs to 14 residues. CDR3 nucleotide sequence: TGTGCCAGCACCTACTCACGGGACAGCGGTGGCTACACCTTC. Its protein product is CASTYSRDSGGYTF.

The rearrangement joins TRBV5-6 to TRBJ1-6; possible D gene TRBD1, 6 bases. The germline V and J ends were trimmed by 2 bases and 5 bases, with 11 bases remaining between them. In germline, CDR1 is SGHDT, CDR2 YYEEEE. This CDR3 spans 15 amino acids. CDR3 loop: CASSFHGQHNSPLHF. The CDR3 nucleotides read TGTGCCAGCAGCTTCCACGGACAGCATAATTCACCCCTCCACTTT.

This chain uses TRBV10-3 with TRBJ1-5; 9 nucleotides align to TRBD1. Germline assignment: CDR1 ENHRY and CDR2 SYGVKD. V shed 3 bases and J 11 bases; nucleotides not matched to a gene: 11. The CDR3 consists of 15 residues. CDR3 protein: CAISETGQGNMAQHF. The CDR3 nucleotides read TGTGCCATCAGTGAAACGGGACAGGGTAATATGGCCCAGCATTTT.

The gene calls are TRBV9 and TRBJ2-7; D remains unclear. Trimming shortened V by 0 bases and J by 2 bases, and 9 bases separated the two germline ends. In germline, CDR1 is SGDLS, CDR2 YYNGEE. The CDR3 is 14 residues long. CDR3 sequence: CASSVGPTTYEQYF. Written as DNA, the CDR3 is TGTGCCAGCAGCGTAGGCCCGACAACCTACGAGCAGTACTTC.